This T cell receptor beta chain was captured by sequencing in a study of control samples from healthy donors and cancer patients. Some clones are missing from TCRdb's copy, which holds only in-frame ones; the method was immunoSEQ multiplex PCR. The data contain fewer than 110,000 clones, roughly 89% of them seen just once; the ten biggest clones take up about 7.8%. The clonotype was recovered from a man under 40 in good health. Sequenced sample: blood.

CDR3 protein: CASSQESGRQPQHF. CDR3 nucleotides: TGCGCCAGCAGCCAAGAATCCGGGCGTCAGCCCCAGCATTTT. The chain combines TRBV4-1 with TRBJ1-5; D remains unclear. The germline V and J ends were trimmed by 0 bases and 6 bases, with 9 bases remaining between them. The CDR3 runs 14 residues. CDR1 is MGHRA, CDR2 YSYEKL, per germline.